Included here is one T cell receptor beta chain sequence, with context. This specimen comes from a study of T cell repertoires in cytomegalovirus infection. On the study more broadly: Public TCR beta signature analysis indicated the presence of both CMV infection and matching HLA type.

The V gene's germline CDR1 is MNHEY and CDR2 SVGEGT. J gave up 10 bases and V 6 bases, and 8 bases lay outside the gene matches. This CDR3 has 13 amino acids. TCRdb itself ran the reads through MiXCR, one entry per CDR3 protein. The sample has hundreds of thousands of distinct CDR3 sequences, 20% to 25% seen once. Material for sequencing was CD8+ T cells from PBMCs. The source of this sequence is a human donor in good health (CMV status not recorded). Some clones in this sample may be carry-over from other donors' samples. V is TRBV6-2 or TRBV6-3 and J is TRBJ2-2, with 7 bases matching TRBD1. This CDR3 reads CASRGGQHTELFF. CDR3 coding DNA: TGTGCCAGCAGAGGGGGACAGCACACGGAGCTGTTTTTT.